Listed below are T cell receptor beta chains from one sample, sequenced in a study of metastatic and nonmetastatic thyroid tumors. From the PCR reads, TCRdb re-called clones with MiXCR. Among about 32,000 clones, around 25% were seen once, and the ten largest hold 9.2%. Sample: blood. These receptors all stem from a female donor with papillary thyroid cancer or a benign thyroid nodule (not recorded which). Some clones in this sample may be carry-over from other donors' samples. Each CDR3 is given with its conserved first and last residue. The D gene is left open where the match is weak. Not every row has a clone size; where given, it reads once, few, many or a size class.

abundance: medium-sized; j_gene: TRBJ1-6; d_gene: TRBD1; v_gene: TRBV28; CDR3aa: CASSSYPGQNNSPLHF; CDR3nt: TGTGCCAGCAGTTCTTATCCGGGACAGAATAATTCACCCCTCCACTTT
abundance: many; j_gene: TRBJ1-5; d_gene: -; v_gene: TRBV27; CDR3aa: CASRQTGFSNQPQHF; CDR3nt: TGTGCCAGCAGACAAACAGGGTTTAGCAATCAGCCCCAGCATTTT
abundance: -; j_gene: TRBJ2-7; d_gene: -; v_gene: TRBV2; CDR3aa: CASSFGSYEQYF; CDR3nt: TGTGCCAGCAGTTTTGGCTCCTACGAGCAGTACTTC
abundance: many; j_gene: TRBJ2-3; d_gene: TRBD2; v_gene: TRBV9; CDR3aa: CASSASGGTQYF; CDR3nt: TGTGCCAGCAGCGCTTCGGGGGGTACGCAGTATTTT
abundance: medium-sized; j_gene: TRBJ2-7; d_gene: -; v_gene: TRBV20-1; CDR3aa: CSAGPAEPYEQYF; CDR3nt: TGCAGTGCTGGGCCAGCGGAACCCTACGAGCAGTACTTC
abundance: many; j_gene: TRBJ1-2; d_gene: TRBD1; v_gene: TRBV6-1; CDR3aa: CASSSPQKGQNYGYTF; CDR3nt: TGTGCCAGCAGTTCCCCCCAAAAGGGACAGAACTATGGCTACACCTTC
abundance: few; j_gene: TRBJ2-7; d_gene: -; v_gene: TRBV7-2; CDR3aa: CASSPSYEQYF; CDR3nt: TGTGCCAGCAGCCCATCCTACGAGCAGTACTTC
abundance: -; j_gene: TRBJ2-1; d_gene: -; v_gene: TRBV7-2; CDR3aa: CASRLGHGNEQFF; CDR3nt: TGTGCCAGCAGATTAGGTCACGGAAATGAGCAGTTCTTC
abundance: medium-sized; j_gene: TRBJ2-1; d_gene: -; v_gene: TRBV20-1; CDR3aa: CSAKTGPGVAYNEQFF; CDR3nt: TGCAGTGCCAAGACAGGGCCGGGGGTCGCCTACAATGAGCAGTTCTTC
abundance: many; j_gene: TRBJ2-3; d_gene: -; v_gene: TRBV9; CDR3aa: CASSPFDADTQYF; CDR3nt: TGTGCCAGCAGCCCCTTTGACGCAGATACGCAGTATTTT
abundance: many; j_gene: TRBJ1-2; d_gene: -; v_gene: TRBV28; CDR3aa: CAPGQGPRGYGYTF; CDR3nt: TGTGCCCCCGGGCAGGGTCCGAGGGGCTATGGCTACACCTTC
abundance: many; j_gene: TRBJ1-2; d_gene: -; v_gene: TRBV27; CDR3aa: CASSYRPRDGYTF; CDR3nt: TGTGCCAGCAGTTACCGCCCCAGGGATGGCTACACCTTC
abundance: many; j_gene: TRBJ1-2; d_gene: -; v_gene: TRBV6-2/TRBV6-3; CDR3aa: CASKEQDLTNYGYTF; CDR3nt: TGTGCCAGCAAGGAACAGGACCTAACTAACTATGGCTACACCTTC
abundance: many; j_gene: TRBJ2-7; d_gene: -; v_gene: TRBV3-1; CDR3aa: CASSQDWRRPEQYF; CDR3nt: TGTGCCAGCAGCCAAGATTGGCGGCGACCTGAGCAGTACTTC
abundance: many; j_gene: TRBJ1-1; d_gene: TRBD1; v_gene: TRBV12-3/TRBV12-4; CDR3aa: CASSSSGGRTEAFF; CDR3nt: TGTGCCAGCAGTTCATCAGGGGGAAGGACTGAAGCTTTCTTT
abundance: medium-sized; j_gene: TRBJ1-2; d_gene: -; v_gene: TRBV5-1; CDR3aa: CASSLESGNYGYTF; CDR3nt: TGCGCCAGCAGCTTGGAGAGCGGCAACTATGGCTACACCTTC
abundance: medium-sized; j_gene: TRBJ2-7; d_gene: TRBD1; v_gene: TRBV27; CDR3aa: CASRFLGTGVGEQYF; CDR3nt: TGTGCCAGCAGGTTCCTGGGGACAGGGGTGGGAGAGCAGTACTTC
abundance: -; j_gene: TRBJ2-7; d_gene: TRBD2; v_gene: TRBV6-2/TRBV6-3; CDR3aa: CASSYPGLAGDSSYEQYF; CDR3nt: TGTGCCAGCAGTTACCCGGGACTAGCGGGAGACTCCTCCTACGAGCAGTACTTC
abundance: -; j_gene: TRBJ2-5; d_gene: -; v_gene: TRBV20-1; CDR3aa: CSAMGVTQETQYF; CDR3nt: TGCAGTGCTATGGGGGTGACCCAAGAGACCCAGTACTTC
abundance: many; j_gene: TRBJ1-2; d_gene: -; v_gene: TRBV20-1; CDR3aa: CSATGRGTNYGYTF; CDR3nt: TGCAGTGCCACGGGGCGTGGGACTAACTATGGCTACACCTTC
abundance: -; j_gene: TRBJ2-7; d_gene: -; v_gene: TRBV6-2/TRBV6-3; CDR3aa: CASIQGGSRQNREQYF; CDR3nt: TGTGCCAGCATCCAAGGGGGGAGCCGTCAAAATCGCGAGCAGTACTTC
abundance: -; j_gene: TRBJ2-5; d_gene: -; v_gene: TRBV6-1; CDR3aa: CASSALTGETQYF; CDR3nt: TGTGCCAGCAGTGCCCTCACTGGGGAGACCCAGTACTTC
abundance: many; j_gene: TRBJ2-7; d_gene: -; v_gene: TRBV24-1; CDR3aa: CATSESSRSSYEQYF; CDR3nt: TGTGCCACCAGTGAGAGTTCTCGAAGCTCCTACGAGCAGTACTTC
abundance: many; j_gene: TRBJ2-2; d_gene: -; v_gene: TRBV7-2; CDR3aa: CASSLRSGPGELFF; CDR3nt: TGTGCCAGCAGCTTACGTAGCGGTCCCGGGGAGCTGTTTTTT
abundance: many; j_gene: TRBJ1-1; d_gene: -; v_gene: TRBV4-3; CDR3aa: CASSQQGQTEAFF; CDR3nt: TGCGCCAGCAGCCAACAGGGGCAGACTGAAGCTTTCTTT
abundance: -; j_gene: TRBJ2-7; d_gene: TRBD1; v_gene: TRBV6-1; CDR3aa: CASSVDRGRYEQYF; CDR3nt: TGTGCCAGCAGTGTCGACAGGGGCCGGTACGAGCAGTACTTC
abundance: many; j_gene: TRBJ1-1; d_gene: TRBD1; v_gene: TRBV5-1; CDR3aa: CASSFAPGQGSWVTEAFF; CDR3nt: TGCGCCAGCAGCTTTGCCCCGGGACAGGGCTCTTGGGTCACTGAAGCTTTCTTT
abundance: many; j_gene: TRBJ1-4; d_gene: -; v_gene: TRBV18; CDR3aa: CASSPATNEKLFF; CDR3nt: TGTGCCAGCTCACCCGCAACTAATGAAAAACTGTTTTTT
abundance: many; j_gene: TRBJ1-4; d_gene: -; v_gene: TRBV4-3; CDR3aa: CASSQQAGGEKLFF; CDR3nt: TGCGCCAGCAGCCAACAGGCCGGGGGTGAAAAACTGTTTTTT
abundance: -; j_gene: TRBJ1-2; d_gene: TRBD1; v_gene: TRBV20-1; CDR3aa: CSAIGQALYGYTF; CDR3nt: TGCAGTGCAATTGGACAGGCCTTGTATGGCTACACCTTC
abundance: -; j_gene: TRBJ2-3; d_gene: TRBD2; v_gene: TRBV5-4; CDR3aa: CASSFFGGRVDTQYF; CDR3nt: TGTGCCAGCAGCTTTTTCGGGGGGAGGGTAGATACGCAGTATTTT
abundance: many; j_gene: TRBJ1-2; d_gene: TRBD1; v_gene: TRBV14; CDR3aa: CASSHTRTGTTRGYTF; CDR3nt: TGTGCCAGCAGCCATACCCGGACAGGGACGACGAGAGGCTACACCTTC
abundance: many; j_gene: TRBJ2-1; d_gene: -; v_gene: TRBV25-1; CDR3aa: CASRDPSAKSYNEQFF; CDR3nt: TGTGCCAGCAGGGACCCTAGCGCGAAATCCTACAATGAGCAGTTCTTC
abundance: -; j_gene: TRBJ1-1; d_gene: TRBD1; v_gene: TRBV4-1; CDR3aa: CASSHPSTGAKAFF; CDR3nt: TGCGCCAGCAGCCATCCCTCAACAGGGGCGAAAGCTTTCTTT
abundance: -; j_gene: TRBJ1-1; d_gene: -; v_gene: TRBV6-1; CDR3aa: CASTFGRNTEAFF; CDR3nt: TGTGCCAGCACCTTCGGGAGGAACACTGAAGCTTTCTTT
abundance: many; j_gene: TRBJ2-5; d_gene: TRBD2; v_gene: TRBV18; CDR3aa: CASSRAVWTGGETQYF; CDR3nt: TGTGCCAGCTCACGGGCCGTGTGGACCGGGGGGGAGACCCAGTACTTC
abundance: -; j_gene: TRBJ1-1; d_gene: TRBD1; v_gene: TRBV28; CDR3aa: CAVRGLSEAFF; CDR3nt: TGTGCCGTCAGGGGGCTGAGTGAAGCTTTCTTT
abundance: -; j_gene: TRBJ2-1; d_gene: TRBD1; v_gene: TRBV7-9; CDR3aa: CASSTTGTGNEQFF; CDR3nt: TGTGCCAGCAGCACAACCGGGACAGGCAATGAGCAGTTCTTC
abundance: many; j_gene: TRBJ2-1; d_gene: TRBD2; v_gene: TRBV28; CDR3aa: CASSPAGGGGTRNEQFF; CDR3nt: TGTGCCAGCAGTCCCGCCGGGGGGGGAGGGACCCGAAATGAGCAGTTCTTC
abundance: -; j_gene: TRBJ2-2; d_gene: -; v_gene: TRBV14; CDR3aa: CASSQDRSKTTNTGELFF; CDR3nt: TGTGCCAGCAGCCAAGATCGTTCGAAAACAACGAACACCGGGGAGCTGTTTTTT
abundance: many; j_gene: TRBJ2-5; d_gene: -; v_gene: TRBV3-1; CDR3aa: CASSQEVADQETQYF; CDR3nt: TGTGCCAGCAGCCAAGAGGTAGCGGACCAAGAGACCCAGTACTTC
abundance: many; j_gene: TRBJ1-1; d_gene: -; v_gene: TRBV3-1; CDR3aa: CASSQEPRAENTEAFF; CDR3nt: TGTGCCAGCAGCCAAGAACCCCGGGCGGAGAACACTGAAGCTTTCTTT
abundance: few; j_gene: TRBJ1-2; d_gene: TRBD1; v_gene: TRBV30; CDR3aa: CAWTGTGRYGYTF; CDR3nt: TGTGCCTGGACCGGGACAGGGAGATATGGCTACACCTTC
abundance: many; j_gene: TRBJ2-6; d_gene: -; v_gene: TRBV6-2/TRBV6-3; CDR3aa: CASTVRGSGANVLTF; CDR3nt: TGTGCCAGCACCGTCCGGGGATCTGGGGCCAACGTCCTGACTTTC
abundance: medium-sized; j_gene: TRBJ2-7; d_gene: -; v_gene: TRBV28; CDR3aa: CASSLTDSGSYEQYF; CDR3nt: TGTGCCAGCAGTTTAACAGATAGCGGCTCCTACGAGCAGTACTTC
abundance: many; j_gene: TRBJ2-5; d_gene: TRBD2; v_gene: TRBV7-9; CDR3aa: CASSLYWTSRQETQYF; CDR3nt: TGTGCCAGCAGCTTATATTGGACTAGCAGGCAAGAGACCCAGTACTTC
abundance: -; j_gene: TRBJ2-2; d_gene: -; v_gene: TRBV30; CDR3aa: CAWKKSAGTGDLFF; CDR3nt: TGTGCCTGGAAAAAAAGTGCAGGGACCGGGGATCTGTTTTTT
abundance: many; j_gene: TRBJ2-3; d_gene: TRBD1; v_gene: TRBV28; CDR3aa: CASKTTGVRTDTQYF; CDR3nt: TGTGCCAGCAAGACCACAGGGGTCCGCACAGATACGCAGTATTTT
abundance: many; j_gene: TRBJ2-1; d_gene: -; v_gene: TRBV5-8; CDR3aa: CASSIGAIRQFF; CDR3nt: TGTGCCAGCAGTATTGGAGCTATACGGCAGTTCTTC
abundance: many; j_gene: TRBJ2-3; d_gene: TRBD2; v_gene: TRBV4-1; CDR3aa: CASSQDSAGGLGTQYF; CDR3nt: TGCGCCAGCAGCCAAGATAGCGCGGGAGGCCTGGGTACGCAGTATTTT
abundance: many; j_gene: TRBJ1-5; d_gene: TRBD1; v_gene: TRBV12-5; CDR3aa: CASAGDRDRSNSNQPQHF; CDR3nt: TGTGCTAGTGCCGGAGACAGGGATCGATCCAATAGCAATCAGCCCCAGCATTTT
abundance: many; j_gene: TRBJ2-1; d_gene: -; v_gene: TRBV5-6; CDR3aa: CASSPRRRENMYNEQFF; CDR3nt: TGTGCCAGCAGCCCCAGACGACGGGAAAATATGTACAATGAGCAGTTCTTC